This TCR beta chain is drawn from a study of Graves' ophthalmopathy and Graves' hyperthyroidism. TCR beta CDR3 regions were amplified from RNA transcripts. HTBI primers served in a first-round RT-PCR, which a second-round multiplex PCR followed. TCRdb analysed the multiplex PCR reads with MiXCR anew, one entry per CDR3 protein. The table lists 600,000 to 700,000 distinct CDR3 sequences, about 38% of them singletons. V was shortened by 7 bases and J by 4 bases, with 13 bases between the two germline ends. The length of the CDR3 is 12 residues. Germline V gene lookup returns CDR1 SQVTM and CDR2 ANQGSEA.

This chain links TRBV29-1 with TRBJ2-5, with a weak D call TRBD1 (5 bases). This receptor was obtained from an adult man with Graves' ophthalmopathy. What was sequenced was peripheral blood. This CDR3 reads CSAADRGETQYF. For the CDR3, the DNA is TGCAGCGCAGCAGACAGAGGAGAGACCCAGTACTTC.